The 27 T cell receptor beta chains reported below all come from one sample, sequenced in a study of blood T cell repertoires in COVID-19. The table came from immunoSEQ multiplex PCR; TCRdb's copy has only in-frame clones and leaves some out. The data show over 60,000 clones, with approximately 89% seen just once and 8.9% held by the top ten. Sequenced input: peripheral blood. The receptors derive from a man at least 80 years old with acute or convalescent COVID-19.

V and J are TRBV30 and TRBJ1-2, with D possibly being TRBD1 (6 bases). V was shortened by 2 bases and J by 8 bases, with 15 bases between the two germline ends. The V gene's germline CDR1 is GTSNPN and CDR2 SVGIG (reference sequence). The CDR3 is 13 residues long. The CDR3 nucleotides are TGTGCCTGGAGTAAGCAGGGGAATCTGGGCTACACCTTC. It encodes CAWSKQGNLGYTF.

The gene calls are TRBV19 and TRBJ2-2; tentatively, D is TRBD1 (5 bases). This CDR3 has 15 residues. CDR1 and CDR2 from the germline V gene are LNHDA and SQIVND (reference sequence). Trimming stripped 0 bases from V and 4 bases from J, with 9 bases between. In DNA form, the CDR3 reads TGTGCCAGTAGTATAGAGGGGCGTGGCACCGGGGAGCTGTTTTTT. It encodes CASSIEGRGTGELFF.

The genes are TRBV6-2 or TRBV6-3 and TRBJ1-1; D is possibly TRBD1 (6 bases). The germline CDR1 and CDR2 sequences are MNHEY and SVGEGT. V was cut by 2 bases and J by 8 bases, with 12 bases left in between. The CDR3 has 13 residues. CDR3 sequence: CASSYIRTDEAFF. In DNA form, the CDR3 reads TGTGCCAGCAGTTACATTAGGACAGACGAAGCTTTCTTT.

V gene TRBV7-2 combines with J gene TRBJ2-1, with D possibly TRBD2 on 6 matching bases. The CDR3 consists of 15 residues. Germline V lookup: CDR1 SGHTA, CDR2 FQGNSA. V lost 0 bases and J 4 bases, leaving 10 bases between the germline ends. The chain's CDR3 is CASSLAPGRYNEQFF. DNA for the CDR3: TGTGCCAGCAGCTTAGCGCCAGGGAGGTACAATGAGCAGTTCTTC.

This clone occurred once. This chain joins TRBV3-1 (or the pseudogene TRBV3-2) and TRBJ1-6, with TRBD1 matching 8 bases. J lost 9 bases, V lost 3 bases, and 7 bases had no gene match. Germline V gene data show CDR1 as LGHDT and CDR2 as YNNKEL (reference sequence). The CDR3 is 15 residues long. CDR3 coding DNA: TGTGCCAGCAGCCAGGGGACAGGTTTGTTTTCACCCCTCCACTTT. Its translation is CASSQGTGLFSPLHF.

There are a few counts of this clone. The chain employs TRBV10-3 and TRBJ1-5, with unresolved D. V was pared by 11 bases and J by 2 bases, with 13 bases between. The CDR3 extends over 13 amino acids. Germline lookup yields CDR1 ENHRY and CDR2 SYGVKD. CDR3 sequence reads: CAASSGGNQPQHF. The CDR3 bases are TGTGCCGCCTCCAGCGGGGGCAATCAGCCCCAGCATTTT.

The gene calls are TRBV9 and TRBJ1-2; no clear D gene. Germline V gives CDR1 SGDLS, CDR2 YYNGEE. This CDR3 comprises 14 residues. V lost 4 bases and J 10 bases, leaving 20 bases between the germline ends. The CDR3 loop reads CASSPRGSSMDYTF. In DNA form, the CDR3 reads TGTGCCAGCAGCCCCCGAGGCAGCTCTATGGACTACACCTTC.

The chain has TRBV12-3 or TRBV12-4 and TRBJ2-7; D not certain. The CDR3 extends over 12 amino acids. V gave up 2 bases and J gave up 9 bases, with 11 bases separating them. CDR3 nucleotides: TGTGCCAGCAGTTTACAGCCGCCGGGGCAGTACTTC. Translated, it gives CASSLQPPGQYF.

The chain couples TRBV18 to TRBJ1-3, with 7 bases fitting TRBD1. This CDR3 contains 13 residues. CDR1 is KGHSH and CDR2 is LQKENI in the germline V gene. Trimming cost V 5 bases and J 10 bases; bases outside gene matches: 8. CDR3 coding DNA: TGTGCCAGCTCAGTCCGGGACAGCCAAACCATATATTTT. Translation: CASSVRDSQTIYF. The entire variable domain, with the rest obtained from reference TRBV18 and TRBJ1-3, is as follows: NAGVMQNPRHLVRRRGQEARLRCSPMKGHSHVYWYRQLPEEGLKFMVYLQKENIIDESGMPKERFSAEFPKEGPSILRIQQVVRGDSAAYFCASSVRDSQTIYFGEGSWLTVV.

The V call is TRBV10-1, the J call TRBJ2-2, with D maybe TRBD2 (5 bases). V lost 5 bases and J 7 bases, leaving 11 bases between the germline ends. The germline CDR1 and CDR2 sequences are WNHNN and SYGVQD (reference sequence). CDR3 size: 13 residues. The CDR3 DNA sequence: TGCGCCAGCAGTCGGGAAGGCAACGGGGAGCTGTTTTTT. Its protein is CASSREGNGELFF.

CDR3 protein: CASSYSGTGGGEQYF. For the CDR3, the DNA is TGTGCCAGCAGTTACTCCGGGACAGGGGGAGGGGAGCAGTACTTC. The V and J genes are TRBV6-6 and TRBJ2-7; TRBD1 matches 11 bases. Per germline, CDR1 MNHNY and CDR2 SVGAGI (reference sequence). CDR3 length equals 15 residues. V dropped 0 bases and J dropped 7; count of bases not matched to a gene: 5.

The V call is TRBV24-1, the J call TRBJ1-5, with D hard to call. Germline lookup yields CDR1 KGHDR and CDR2 SFDVKD. The CDR3 is 12 residues long. Trimming stripped 2 bases from V and 7 bases from J, with 5 bases between. The CDR3 protein is CATSDSRQPQHF. The DNA of the CDR3 is TGTGCCACCAGTGATTCGAGACAGCCCCAGCATTTT.

The rearrangement links TRBV6-1 to TRBJ1-3, with a tentative D call TRBD1 (6 bases). CDR1 and CDR2 (germline): MNHNS, SASEGT. V lost 1 base, J lost 1 base, and 11 bases lay in between. CDR3 size: 16 residues. CDR3 coding DNA: TGTGCCAGCAGTGAAGATGGGGGCCTATCTGGAAACACCATATATTTT. It is translated as CASSEDGGLSGNTIYF.

This clone was seen once. V gene TRBV19 combines with J gene TRBJ1-6; TRBD1 is a possible D gene (5 bases). Trimming removed 0 bases at V and 9 bases at J, with 12 bases between. Per the germline V gene, CDR1 is LNHDA and CDR2 is SQIVND (reference sequence). The CDR3 contains 15 residues. CDR3 sequence (DNA): TGTGCCAGTAGTATAGAACGGACCCAGGGTTCACCCCTCCACTTT. Amino acids: CASSIERTQGSPLHF.

CDR3 sequence (DNA): TGTGCCAGCAGCTTATCCAAGGAGACTGAAGCTTTCTTT. As protein: CASSLSKETEAFF. The chain combines TRBV7-3 with TRBJ1-1; D call uncertain. The CDR3 contains 13 residues. Germline CDR1 SGHTA, CDR2 FQGTGA. V lost 2 bases to trimming and J lost 5 bases, with 9 bases between them. The full variable domain, completed using reference TRBV7-3 and TRBJ1-1, is GAGVSQTPSNKVTEKGKYVELRCDPISGHTALYWYRQSLGQGPEFLIYFQGTGAADDSGLPNDRFFAVRPEGSVSTLKIQRTERGDSAVYLCASSLSKETEAFFGQGTRLTVV.

This chain links TRBV5-4 with TRBJ1-1; 7 bases agree with TRBD1. Germline-derived CDR1 and CDR2 are SGHNT and YYREEE (reference sequence). This CDR3 comprises 14 residues. Trimming cost V 1 base and J 1 base; bases outside gene matches: 1. CDR3 loop: CASSLNRGNTEAFF. CDR3 nucleotides: TGTGCCAGCAGCTTGAACAGGGGGAACACTGAAGCTTTCTTT.

V gene TRBV10-3 combines with J gene TRBJ1-2; no reliable D call. The V gene's germline CDR1 is ENHRY and CDR2 SYGVKD. This CDR3 spans 16 amino acids. The V and J ends lost 3 bases and 0 bases respectively, with 14 bases between them. CDR3 protein: CAISDQEGSANYGYTF. The CDR3, as DNA: TGTGCCATCAGTGATCAGGAGGGCAGCGCTAACTATGGCTACACCTTC.

This chain links TRBV7-6 with TRBJ2-3; TRBD1 might be the D (5 bases). The CDR3 runs to 13 residues. V gave up 6 bases and J gave up 3 bases, with 10 bases separating them. The germline gives CDR1 SGHVS, CDR2 FNYEAQ. The CDR3 coding sequence is TGTGCCAGCAGTCGGCAGGGTACAGATACGCAGTATTTT. Protein: CASSRQGTDTQYF.

The V gene is TRBV19, the J gene TRBJ1-1; TRBD1 might be the D (6 bases). Per germline, CDR1 LNHDA and CDR2 SQIVND (reference sequence). The CDR3 spans 16 residues. V lost 5 bases and J lost 3, with 19 bases in between. The CDR3 loop is CASSFKTGRRDTEAFF. In DNA, the CDR3 is TGTGCCAGTAGTTTTAAGACAGGCAGACGGGACACTGAAGCTTTCTTT.

As DNA, the CDR3 is TGTGCCTGGAGTTTTAAATTATCTTATCGCTACAATGAGCAGTTCTTC. This gives the protein CAWSFKLSYRYNEQFF. The V and J genes are TRBV30 and TRBJ2-1, with no clear D. The CDR3 length is 16 residues. V was trimmed by 2 bases and J by 3 bases, leaving 17 bases between them. Germline assignment: CDR1 GTSNPN and CDR2 SVGIG (reference sequence).

The chain couples TRBV30 to TRBJ1-1, with TRBD1 matching 10 bases. CDR1 GTSNPN and CDR2 SVGIG come from the germline V gene (reference sequence). The CDR3 loop spans 17 amino acids. The J segment lost 0 bases and the V segment lost 4 bases, leaving 11 bases of the junction unmatched. In nucleotides, the CDR3 is TGTGCCTGGACCCCACGGGACAGGGGATACATGAACACTGAAGCTTTCTTT. It translates to CAWTPRDRGYMNTEAFF.

The rearrangement joins TRBV2 to TRBJ2-3; D not resolved. Looked up from germline, CDR1 is SNHLY and CDR2 is FYNNEI. The V end lost 4 bases, the J end lost 2 bases, and 10 bases lay between the germline ends. This CDR3 is built from 14 residues. CDR3 sequence: CASSVAQVTDTQYF. The CDR3 nucleotides read TGTGCCAGCAGTGTGGCCCAGGTCACAGATACGCAGTATTTT.

This rearrangement joins TRBV3-1 (or the pseudogene TRBV3-2) to TRBJ2-3, with 8 bases identical to TRBD2. Germline assignment: CDR1 LGHDT and CDR2 YNNKEL (reference sequence). Losses at the gene ends were 4 bases for V and 2 bases for J; bases not matched to a gene: 2. This CDR3 contains 14 residues. The CDR3 nucleotides read TGTGCCAGCAGCCTGGGACTAGACACAGATACGCAGTATTTT. Protein product: CASSLGLDTDTQYF.

Within the sample, this clone is medium-sized. The chain employs TRBV29-1 and TRBJ2-3; tentatively, D is TRBD1 (5 bases). CDR3 length: 15 amino acids. The ends were cut back, 2 bases at V and 0 bases at J, with 12 bases in the middle. The germline V gene encodes CDR1 SQVTM and CDR2 ANQGSEA. CDR3 bases: TGCAGCGTTGAAAGGGGAAGTGTTAGCACAGATACGCAGTATTTT. It specifies CSVERGSVSTDTQYF.

The chain combines TRBV6-1 with TRBJ1-5; D perhaps matches TRBD1 (5 bases). This CDR3 region has 15 residues. Trimming took 2 bases from V and 7 from J, leaving 15 bases between them. CDR1 and CDR2 (germline): MNHNS, SASEGT. The CDR3 reads CASSEIGGLGQPQHF. CDR3 sequence (DNA): TGTGCCAGCAGTGAAATCGGGGGATTAGGACAGCCCCAGCATTTT.

This chain links TRBV6-6 with TRBJ1-5, with 7 bases matching TRBD1. V shed 2 bases and J 0 bases; nucleotides not matched to a gene: 4. CDR1 is MNHNY and CDR2 is SVGAGI in the germline V gene (reference sequence). CDR3 length: 16 residues. CDR3 protein: CASSYGQDYSNQPQHF. The CDR3 DNA is TGTGCCAGCAGTTACGGACAGGATTATAGCAATCAGCCCCAGCATTTT.

The V and J genes are TRBV7-9 and TRBJ1-4; D is ambiguous. CDR3 length equals 15 residues. Trimming cost V 5 bases and J 8 bases, with 18 bases left between them. Germline V lookup: CDR1 SEHNR, CDR2 FQNEAQ (reference sequence). Here the CDR3 reads CASSRGSGIGEKLFF. Here the CDR3 DNA reads TGTGCCAGCAGCCGGGGTAGTGGGATCGGCGAAAAACTGTTTTTT.